The 20 T cell receptor beta chains below come from one sample, sequenced in a study of blood T cell repertoires in COVID-19. Assay used: immunoSEQ multiplex PCR; TCRdb lists only in-frame clones, some missing. The sample lists about 81,000 clones, about 84% seen once, with 13% in the top ten. The sample taken for sequencing was peripheral blood. Receptors originate from a human donor in a cohort sampled during active COVID-19.

The chain joins TRBV2 to TRBJ2-7, with 11 bases fitting TRBD2. Trimming at V came to 8 bases and at J to 6 bases, leaving 6 bases not matched to a gene. Germline CDR1 SNHLY, CDR2 FYNNEI. This CDR3 has 13 residues. The CDR3 DNA reads as TGTGCCAGCCTGACTAGCGGGGTAGGCGAGCAGTACTTC. This encodes CASLTSGVGEQYF.

This chain connects TRBV7-3 to TRBJ2-2; 9 nucleotides line up with TRBD1. The CDR3 covers 15 residues. Losses at the gene ends were 5 bases for V and 7 bases for J; bases not matched to a gene: 8. Germline values: CDR1 SGHTA, CDR2 FQGTGA. CDR3 in amino acids: CASSATGGAGGELFF. CDR3 coding DNA: TGTGCCAGCAGCGCTACAGGGGGCGCAGGCGGGGAGCTGTTTTTT.

This chain joins TRBV5-6 and TRBJ1-5, with 8 bases matching TRBD1. Per germline, CDR1 SGHDT and CDR2 YYEEEE. The CDR3 has 17 amino acids. The junction had 10 bases not matched to a gene; V was cut back by 3 bases and J by 2 bases. CDR3 sequence (DNA): TGTGCCAGCAGCTCCAGGGGGCCCGGGGGCGGCAATCAGCCCCAGCATTTT. This encodes CASSSRGPGGGNQPQHF.

V gene TRBV9 combines with J gene TRBJ2-3; 7 bases map to TRBD1. The J segment lost 4 bases and the V segment lost 4 bases, leaving 9 bases of the junction unmatched. The CDR3 loop spans 15 amino acids. Per the germline V gene, CDR1 is SGDLS and CDR2 is YYNGEE. The CDR3 region is CASSLQGGRADTQYF. For the CDR3, the DNA is TGTGCCAGCAGCCTCCAAGGGGGCCGGGCAGATACGCAGTATTTT. Variable domain in full (rest from reference TRBV9 and TRBJ2-3): DSGVTQTPKHLITATGQRVTLRCSPRSGDLSVYWYQQSLDQGLQFLIQYYNGEERAKGNILERFSAQQFPDLHSELNLSSLELGDSALYFCASSLQGGRADTQYFGPGTRLTVL.

Points on this clone: The same CDR3 is also encoded by other DNA sequences in this sample. This sequence joins TRBV5-1 and TRBJ2-5; 10 nucleotides agree with TRBD1. This CDR3 is 15 amino acids long. The germline V gene encodes CDR1 SGHRS and CDR2 YFSETQ. V dropped 0 bases and J dropped 5; count of bases not matched to a gene: 4. This chain's CDR3 is CASSLGGTGEETQYF. As DNA, the CDR3 is TGCGCCAGCAGCTTGGGCGGGACAGGGGAGGAGACCCAGTACTTC.

The chain is built from TRBV9 and TRBJ2-7; 10 bases align to TRBD2. Germline CDR1 reads SGDLS; CDR2 reads YYNGEE. The CDR3 is made up of 15 amino acids. The ends lost 0 bases at V and 8 bases at J; junction bases unmatched: 8. This chain's CDR3 is CASSVAPERGGQQYF. In DNA form, the CDR3 reads TGTGCCAGCAGCGTAGCGCCAGAGCGGGGGGGGCAGCAGTACTTC.

This chain uses TRBV5-1 with TRBJ2-3, with D unresolved. Germline assignment: CDR1 SGHRS and CDR2 YFSETQ. Trimming removed 4 bases at V and 6 bases at J, with 12 bases between. CDR3 length: 13 residues. The CDR3, as DNA: TGCGCCAGCAGCCCGATGAGCAGGGATACGCAGTATTTT. Encoded protein: CASSPMSRDTQYF.

This clone was recorded once. This chain uses TRBV29-1 with TRBJ2-3, with a tentative D call TRBD2 (6 bases). Germline loops: CDR1 SQVTM, CDR2 ANQGSEA. The CDR3 sequence is 17 residues long. V was clipped by 1 base and J by 2 bases, with 19 bases between them. CDR3: CSVEGGWRGHYTDTQYF. The CDR3 DNA is TGCAGCGTTGAAGGGGGTTGGCGGGGTCACTACACAGATACGCAGTATTTT.

The chain recombines TRBV11-2 with TRBJ2-1, with D possibly matching TRBD2 (6 bases). The CDR3 length is 16 residues. Trimming cost V 1 base and J 1 base, with 11 bases left between them. Germline CDR1 is SGHAT and CDR2 is FQNNGV. CDR3 bases: TGTGCCAGCAGCTTAGTTGGCGGGGCATCCTACAATGAGCAGTTCTTC. This encodes CASSLVGGASYNEQFF.

Comment on this clone: Germline and junction disagree at one end, which may indicate a read error. The genes are TRBV11-2 and TRBJ2-7, with D possibly TRBD1 on 6 matching bases. Germline V CDR1 and CDR2: SGHAT, FQNNGV. The CDR3 spans 16 residues. CDR3 residues: CASSLDIGRGTYGQYF. The DNA of the CDR3 is TGTGCCAGCAGCTTAGATATCGGCAGGGGTACATACGGGCAGTACTTC.

The chain links TRBV7-6 to TRBJ2-7; no definite D call. The CDR3 runs to 16 residues. V dropped 0 bases and J dropped 7 bases, with 19 bases sitting between them. The germline CDR1 and CDR2 sequences are SGHVS and FNYEAQ. The CDR3 sequence is CASSLAPRVSVREQYF. The CDR3 DNA reads as TGTGCCAGCAGCTTAGCGCCCCGGGTCAGCGTGAGAGAGCAGTACTTC.

The chain recombines TRBV5-1 with TRBJ1-2; 9 nucleotides agree with TRBD1. The CDR3 sequence is 15 residues long. Germline V gene lookup returns CDR1 SGHRS and CDR2 YFSETQ. Trimming at V came to 3 bases and at J to 8 bases, leaving 11 bases not matched to a gene. The DNA for the CDR3 is TGCGCCAGCAGCTCCGAGACAGGGGGGACGTGGGGCTACACCTTC. The encoded protein is CASSSETGGTWGYTF.

The chain has TRBV19 and TRBJ1-6; the D is unclear. This CDR3 region has 15 residues. Trimming took off 1 base at V and 10 bases at J, with 14 bases between the two ends. From germline, CDR1 is LNHDA and CDR2 SQIVND (reference sequence). The CDR3 region has the DNA TGTGCCAGTAGTATAGCGGCGGTTCCGAGGTCACCCCTCCACTTT. Translating it yields CASSIAAVPRSPLHF. Drawing the rest from reference TRBV19 and TRBJ1-6, the complete variable domain is DGGITQSPKYLFRKEGQNVTLSCEQNLNHDAMYWYRQDPGQGLRLIYYSQIVNDFQKGDIAEGYSVSREKKESFPLTVTSAQKNPTAFYLCASSIAAVPRSPLHFGNGTRLTVT.

The chain links TRBV5-1 to TRBJ2-1, with 9 bases matching TRBD1. In germline, CDR1 is SGHRS, CDR2 YFSETQ. The ends lost 4 bases at V and 9 bases at J; junction bases unmatched: 14. The CDR3 covers 16 residues. The CDR3 spells CASSRGVPGTGTEQFF. The CDR3 DNA is TGCGCCAGCAGCCGGGGCGTCCCCGGGACAGGGACTGAGCAGTTCTTC.

The V call is TRBV5-5, the J call TRBJ2-1, with 8 bases that match TRBD1. After removal of 3 bases from V and 7 bases from J, the junction contained 9 bases not matched to a gene. This CDR3 contains 15 residues. Per germline, CDR1 SGHKS and CDR2 YYEKEE (reference sequence). The CDR3 reads CASSSLRGQENEQFF. DNA for the CDR3: TGTGCCAGCAGCTCCCTGCGGGGACAGGAAAATGAGCAGTTCTTC.

The chain has TRBV3-1 (or the pseudogene TRBV3-2) and TRBJ2-3, with 7 bases lining up with TRBD1. Germline assignment: CDR1 LGHDT and CDR2 YNNKEL (reference sequence). V shed 5 bases and J 1 base; nucleotides not matched to a gene: 6. There are 15 residues in the CDR3. The CDR3 loop reads CASSTWDSRTDTQYF. CDR3 nucleotides: TGTGCCAGCAGCACTTGGGACAGCCGCACAGATACGCAGTATTTT.

The chain uses TRBV4-1 and TRBJ1-1, with D perhaps TRBD1 (5 bases). Per germline, CDR1 MGHRA and CDR2 YSYEKL. CDR3 size: 17 residues. The germline V and J ends were trimmed by 3 bases and 1 base, with 18 bases remaining between them. Here the CDR3 reads CASSHSPEDGANTEAFF. The CDR3 coding sequence is TGCGCCAGCAGCCACTCTCCCGAGGATGGGGCGAACACTGAAGCTTTCTTT.

The chain employs TRBV19 and TRBJ1-5; 10 bases agree with TRBD1. This CDR3 spans 15 amino acids. Germline V lookup: CDR1 LNHDA, CDR2 SQIVND (reference sequence). With V trimmed by 1 base and J by 7 bases, 4 bases remained unmatched. The CDR3 DNA reads TGTGCCAGTAGTATAGGACAGGGGGCGATCCAGCCCCAGCATTTT. As protein: CASSIGQGAIQPQHF.

This clone showed up just once. The J gene is TRBJ1-2, the V gene TRBV7-9, with D possibly matching TRBD1 (6 bases). This CDR3 has 15 residues. Germline-derived CDR1 and CDR2 are SEHNR and FQNEAQ (reference sequence). The germline V and J ends were trimmed by 0 bases and 8 bases, with 16 bases remaining between them. CDR3: CASSLAILTGGGYTF. The DNA for the CDR3 is TGTGCCAGCAGCTTAGCGATCTTGACAGGCGGAGGCTACACCTTC.

The chain recombines TRBV7-3 with TRBJ2-1; D is possibly TRBD1 (6 bases). This CDR3 is built from 12 residues. In germline, CDR1 is SGHTA, CDR2 FQGTGA. With 3 bases removed from V and 8 bases from J, the gap between germline ends came to 8 bases. In DNA, the CDR3 is TGTGCCAGCAGCTTTGGGGGCGATGAGCAGTTCTTC. Translation: CASSFGGDEQFF.